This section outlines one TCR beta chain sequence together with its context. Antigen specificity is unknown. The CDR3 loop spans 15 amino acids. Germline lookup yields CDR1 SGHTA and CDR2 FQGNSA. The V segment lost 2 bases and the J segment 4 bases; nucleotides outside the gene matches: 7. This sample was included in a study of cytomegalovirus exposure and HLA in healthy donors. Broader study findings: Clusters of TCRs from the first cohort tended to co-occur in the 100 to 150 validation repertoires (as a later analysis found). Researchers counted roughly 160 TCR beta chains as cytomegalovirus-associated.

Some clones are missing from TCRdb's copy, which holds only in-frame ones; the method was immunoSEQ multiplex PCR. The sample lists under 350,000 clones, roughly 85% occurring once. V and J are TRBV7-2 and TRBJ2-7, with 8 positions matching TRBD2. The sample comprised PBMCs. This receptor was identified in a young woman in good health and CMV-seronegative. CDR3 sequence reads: CASSLSTSGVYEQYF. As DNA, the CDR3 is TGTGCCAGCAGCTTATCTACTAGCGGAGTTTACGAGCAGTACTTC.